The 27 T cell receptor beta chains presented below share a single source sample, sequenced in a study of cytomegalovirus exposure and HLA in healthy donors. Amplification used 60 Vbeta primers and 13 Jbeta primers. Measured with immunoSEQ multiplex PCR; TCRdb has only the in-frame clones, and not every one. The sample shows fewer than 250,000 clones, roughly 74% of them seen only once. Sequenced: PBMCs. All receptors derive from a woman under 40 in good health and CMV-seropositive.

V gene TRBV11-2 combines with J gene TRBJ2-2; 9 bases match TRBD2. This CDR3 has 19 amino acids. The germline CDR1 and CDR2 sequences are SGHAT and FQNNGV. Trimming cost V 2 bases and J 4 bases; bases outside gene matches: 14. The CDR3 region has the DNA TGTGCCAGCAGCTTACTCCCTAGCGGGGTGACTAGGGGCACCGGGGAGCTGTTTTTT. This translates into CASSLLPSGVTRGTGELFF.

In this sample, this clone turned up once. The V gene is TRBV4-1, the J gene TRBJ1-5; tentatively, D is TRBD1 (5 bases). This CDR3 region has 16 residues. Trimming pared 0 bases from V and 5 bases from J, leaving 14 bases between. Per the germline V gene, CDR1 is MGHRA and CDR2 is YSYEKL. The DNA of the CDR3 is TGCGCCAGCAGCCAAGATTTCGACAGTTCTTATCAGCCCCAGCATTTT. This gives the protein CASSQDFDSSYQPQHF.

The chain carries TRBV27 and TRBJ1-2; the D is unclear. Trimming removed 5 bases from V and 4 bases from J, with 11 bases in between. The CDR3 is 13 residues long. Germline loops: CDR1 MNHEY, CDR2 SMNVEV (reference sequence). The CDR3: CASSASRSYGYTF. CDR3 bases: TGTGCCAGCAGTGCCTCGCGGAGCTATGGCTACACCTTC.

The V gene is TRBV7-2, the J gene TRBJ2-7; TRBD2 matches at 7 bases. Germline CDR1 and CDR2: SGHTA and FQGNSA. The CDR3 is made up of 15 amino acids. V lost 5 bases and J lost 2; bases outside the gene matches: 9. The CDR3 nucleotides read TGTGCCAGCAGCCCCAGATCCGCGGGAGCCTACGAGCAGTACTTC. Protein: CASSPRSAGAYEQYF.

In this sample, this clone turned up many times. The J gene is TRBJ2-1, the V gene TRBV6-1; D uncertain. The germline gives CDR1 MNHNS, CDR2 SASEGT. The CDR3 has 14 residues. The germline V and J ends were trimmed by 8 bases and 1 base, with 12 bases remaining between them. CDR3 DNA: TGTGCCAGCTACGCGGCTAGTTCCTACAATGAGCAGTTCTTC. It translates to CASYAASSYNEQFF.

The gene calls are TRBV6-1 and TRBJ1-5; TRBD1 is a possible D gene (5 bases). V was clipped by 8 bases and J by 3 bases, with 14 bases between them. Germline CDR1 reads MNHNS; CDR2 reads SASEGT. The CDR3 is 14 residues long. CDR3 residues: CASAFSGFNQPQHF. In nucleotides, the CDR3 is TGTGCCAGCGCCTTCTCAGGGTTCAATCAGCCCCAGCATTTT.

The rearrangement uses TRBV27 and TRBJ1-2; no definite D call. Germline V gene sequence: CDR1 MNHEY, CDR2 SMNVEV (reference sequence). This CDR3 is built from 14 residues. Trimming pared 6 bases from V and 4 bases from J, leaving 15 bases between. CDR3 protein: CASRPGGAGYGYTF. The CDR3 nucleotides are TGTGCCAGCAGGCCAGGAGGCGCGGGCTATGGCTACACCTTC.

This chain links TRBV27 with TRBJ2-3; 9 bases fit TRBD2. This CDR3 is 15 amino acids long. Germline values: CDR1 MNHEY, CDR2 SMNVEV (reference sequence). Trimming took 6 bases from V and 6 from J; bases not matched to a gene: 10. CDR3 residues: CASSLRAGGVDTQYF. The CDR3 DNA reads TGTGCCAGCAGCCTCCGTGCGGGAGGGGTGGATACGCAGTATTTT.

The chain couples TRBV28 to TRBJ2-3; 10 bases align to TRBD1. CDR1 MDHEN and CDR2 SYDVKM come from the germline V gene. CDR3 size: 15 residues. V shed 3 bases, J shed 5 bases, and the junction held 5 bases outside the gene matches. The CDR3, as DNA: TGTGCCAGCAGTTTCTCGGGACAGGGGCTAGATACGCAGTATTTT. Translation gives CASSFSGQGLDTQYF.

The chain couples TRBV10-3 to TRBJ1-2, with D perhaps TRBD1 (5 bases). CDR1 and CDR2 from the germline V gene are ENHRY and SYGVKD. This CDR3 has 17 amino acids. V was cut by 0 bases and J by 0 bases, with 14 bases left in between. The CDR3 DNA sequence: TGTGCCATCAGTGAGTCAACCCGGGCCAGGGCTAACTATGGCTACACCTTC. It yields the protein CAISESTRARANYGYTF.

There are a few counts of this clone. The chain has TRBV5-1 and TRBJ1-2, with 10 bases fitting TRBD1. The germline gives CDR1 SGHRS, CDR2 YFSETQ. The CDR3 sequence is 15 residues long. Trimming removed 4 bases from V and 7 bases from J; junction bases left unmatched: 10. This chain's CDR3 is CASSPTGQGFIGYTF. As DNA, the CDR3 is TGCGCCAGCAGCCCGACGGGACAGGGGTTTATTGGCTACACCTTC.

The V call is TRBV28, the J call TRBJ2-5; 7 positions agree with TRBD2. Germline V lookup: CDR1 MDHEN, CDR2 SYDVKM. With 3 bases clipped from V and 5 bases from J, the junction kept 0 bases outside the gene matches. This CDR3 has 12 amino acids. Here the CDR3 DNA reads TGTGCCAGCAGTTTGCGGGGGGAGACCCAGTACTTC. This codes for CASSLRGETQYF.

This chain links TRBV7-8 with TRBJ2-7; D is perhaps TRBD2 (5 bases). Germline V gene lookup returns CDR1 SGHVS and CDR2 FQNEAQ. Trimming cost V 4 bases and J 2 bases, with 12 bases left between them. This CDR3 contains 14 residues. The CDR3 nucleotides are TGTGCCAGCAGCTCGAAGACGGGAACCTACGAGCAGTACTTC. Protein sequence: CASSSKTGTYEQYF.

This clone was picked up a small number of times. V is TRBV29-1 and J is TRBJ2-7, with D maybe TRBD1 (6 bases). V dropped 4 bases and J dropped 7 bases, with 17 bases sitting between them. Germline V gives CDR1 SQVTM, CDR2 ANQGSEA. The CDR3 has 13 residues. CDR3 region: CSVVGTGTGEQYF. In DNA form, the CDR3 reads TGCAGCGTTGTCGGTACAGGGACGGGGGAGCAGTACTTC.

The chain links TRBV19 to TRBJ1-3, with D uncertain. V lost 4 bases and J 1 base, leaving 5 bases between the germline ends. Per the germline V gene, CDR1 is LNHDA and CDR2 is SQIVND (reference sequence). CDR3 length: 13 residues. The CDR3 nucleotides are TGTGCCAGTAGTACGCAGTCTGGAAACACCATATATTTT. Translation gives CASSTQSGNTIYF. Full variable domain (missing parts from reference TRBV19 and TRBJ1-3): DGGITQSPKYLFRKEGQNVTLSCEQNLNHDAMYWYRQDPGQGLRLIYYSQIVNDFQKGDIAEGYSVSREKKESFPLTVTSAQKNPTAFYLCASSTQSGNTIYFGEGSWLTVV.

This clone was picked up a small number of times. V gene TRBV2 combines with J gene TRBJ1-2; unclear D gene. The CDR3 totals 14 residues. Between the trimmed V and J ends, which lost 1 base and 0 bases, there was a span of 6 bases. Germline V gene data show CDR1 as SNHLY and CDR2 as FYNNEI. The CDR3 sequence: CASSEGAANYGYTF. Written as DNA, the CDR3 is TGTGCCAGCAGTGAAGGGGCAGCTAACTATGGCTACACCTTC.

The V gene is TRBV30, the J gene TRBJ1-4, with TRBD1 matching over 7 bases. J was trimmed by 6 bases and V by 5 bases; bases with no gene match: 0. In germline, CDR1 is GTSNPN, CDR2 SVGIG (reference sequence). This CDR3 has 11 residues. The CDR3 region is CAWDRDEKLFF. In DNA, the CDR3 is TGTGCCTGGGACAGGGATGAAAAACTGTTTTTT.

The chain carries TRBV5-1 and TRBJ2-1; possibly TRBD2 for D (5 bases). V lost 3 bases to trimming and J lost 1 base, with 11 bases between them. In germline, CDR1 is SGHRS, CDR2 YFSETQ. The CDR3 has 15 amino acids. Here the CDR3 DNA reads TGCGCCAGCAGCTATACTTCGGGGTCCTACAATGAGCAGTTCTTC. This codes for CASSYTSGSYNEQFF.

The J gene is TRBJ1-2, the V gene TRBV11-2, with 8 bases identical to TRBD1. Per germline, CDR1 SGHAT and CDR2 FQNNGV. V was clipped by 1 base and J by 8 bases; unmatched bases: 9. This CDR3 contains 15 residues. CDR3 sequence reads: CASSLGVTGAVGYTF. The CDR3 coding sequence is TGTGCCAGCAGCTTAGGGGTGACAGGGGCGGTAGGCTACACCTTC.

The gene calls are TRBV5-8 and TRBJ2-7; TRBD2 agrees at 13 bases. Germline V lookup: CDR1 SGHTS, CDR2 YDEGEE. The CDR3 covers 16 residues. With V trimmed by 2 bases and J by 7 bases, 9 bases remained unmatched. CDR3 residues: CASSLRTSGRRLEQYF. In DNA form, the CDR3 reads TGTGCCAGCAGCTTACGGACTAGCGGGAGAAGATTAGAGCAGTACTTC.

The V gene is TRBV27, the J gene TRBJ1-5; perhaps TRBD1 as D (5 bases). The ends were cut back, 6 bases at V and 1 base at J, with 16 bases in the middle. Germline V CDR1 and CDR2: MNHEY, SMNVEV (reference sequence). The CDR3 spans 16 residues. The CDR3, as DNA: TGTGCCAGCAGCCTCCGGGGGGGAGCGAGCAATCAGCCCCAGCATTTT. It translates to CASSLRGGASNQPQHF.

The chain uses TRBV20-1 and TRBJ1-1; D gene ambiguous. Per germline, CDR1 DFQATT and CDR2 SNEGSKA (reference sequence). Trimming shortened V by 6 bases and J by 6 bases, and 11 bases separated the two germline ends. This CDR3 is built from 11 residues. The CDR3 is CSAPQLPEAFF. The CDR3 nucleotides are TGCAGTGCACCACAGCTTCCTGAAGCTTTCTTT.

The chain employs TRBV5-1 and TRBJ2-3; weak D call: TRBD1 (6 bases). CDR3 length: 14 residues. Per the germline V gene, CDR1 is SGHRS and CDR2 is YFSETQ. V was cut by 1 base and J by 4 bases, with 10 bases left in between. In nucleotides, the CDR3 is TGCGCCAGCAGCTTGAACAGGGCTTCAGATACGCAGTATTTT. Amino acids: CASSLNRASDTQYF.

The chain couples TRBV4-2 to TRBJ1-2; 7 bases agree with TRBD1. V gave up 5 bases and J gave up 6 bases; unmatched junction bases: 12. This CDR3 region has 15 residues. CDR1 LGHNA and CDR2 YNFKEQ come from the germline V gene. CDR3 in DNA: TGTGCCAGCAGCAAAGCGAAAGGGGGCAAGGATGGCTACACCTTC. Translating gives CASSKAKGGKDGYTF.

Note on this clone: Other DNA sequences from this sample encode an identical CDR3 as well. The V gene is TRBV5-4, the J gene TRBJ2-2, with 11 positions matching TRBD2. The germline V gene encodes CDR1 SGHNT and CDR2 YYREEE (reference sequence). With 3 bases clipped from V and 5 bases from J, the junction kept 3 bases outside the gene matches. The CDR3 length is 15 residues. CDR3 loop: CASSSLAGGTGELFF. CDR3 in DNA: TGTGCCAGCAGCTCCCTAGCGGGGGGTACCGGGGAGCTGTTTTTT. The full variable domain, in which reference TRBV5-4 and TRBJ2-2 provide the parts outside the CDR3, is ETGVTQSPTHLIKTRGQQVTLRCSSQSGHNTVSWYQQALGQGPQFIFQYYREEENGRGNFPPRFSGLQFPNYSSELNVNALELDDSALYLCASSSLAGGTGELFFGEGSRLTVL.

This chain links TRBV7-9 with TRBJ2-2; possible D gene TRBD2, 7 bases. The CDR3 runs to 16 residues. V dropped 5 bases and J dropped 5 bases, with 18 bases sitting between them. The germline gives CDR1 SEHNR, CDR2 FQNEAQ (reference sequence). CDR3 sequence (DNA): TGTGCCAGCAGCCCTCGCCGTGCGGGGGCGACCGGGGAGCTGTTTTTT. Encoded protein: CASSPRRAGATGELFF.

This clone turned up a few times. The chain couples TRBV9 to TRBJ2-7, with 9 bases fitting TRBD2. This CDR3 spans 14 amino acids. The V and J ends lost 4 bases and 4 bases, in that order; junction bases with no gene match: 6. Germline CDR1 is SGDLS and CDR2 is YYNGEE. CDR3 in amino acids: CASSPAGGLYEQYF. In DNA form, the CDR3 reads TGTGCCAGCAGCCCCGCGGGGGGGTTGTACGAGCAGTACTTC.